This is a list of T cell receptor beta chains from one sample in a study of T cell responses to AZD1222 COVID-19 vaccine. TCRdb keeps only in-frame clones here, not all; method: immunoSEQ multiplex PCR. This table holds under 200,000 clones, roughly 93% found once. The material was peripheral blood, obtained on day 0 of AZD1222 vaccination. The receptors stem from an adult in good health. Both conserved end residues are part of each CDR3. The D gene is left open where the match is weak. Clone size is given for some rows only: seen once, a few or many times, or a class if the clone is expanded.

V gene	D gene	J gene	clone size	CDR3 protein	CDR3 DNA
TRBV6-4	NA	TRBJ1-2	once	CASSDRGYGYTF	TGTGCCAGCAGTGACAGGGGATATGGCTACACCTTC
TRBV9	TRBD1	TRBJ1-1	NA	CASSALDRGTTEAFF	TGTGCCAGCAGCGCCCTGGACAGGGGGACCACTGAAGCTTTCTTT
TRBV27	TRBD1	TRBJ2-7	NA	CASRDFGTGDYEQYF	TGTGCCAGCAGGGACTTCGGGACAGGGGACTACGAGCAGTACTTC
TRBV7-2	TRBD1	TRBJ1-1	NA	CASRVQGATEAFF	TGTGCCAGCAGGGTGCAGGGGGCCACTGAAGCTTTCTTT
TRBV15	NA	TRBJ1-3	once	CATSRGHAGSGNTIYF	TGTGCCACCAGCAGAGGCCATGCAGGGTCTGGAAACACCATATATTTT
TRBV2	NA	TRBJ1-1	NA	CASGSTGQNTEAFF	TGTGCCAGCGGCAGCACGGGACAGAACACTGAAGCTTTCTTT
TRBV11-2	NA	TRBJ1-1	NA	CASSLKMNTEAFF	TGTGCCAGCAGCTTGAAGATGAACACTGAAGCTTTCTTT
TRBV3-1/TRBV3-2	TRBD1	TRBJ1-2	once	CASSQDMTGTYGYTF	TGTGCCAGCAGCCAAGATATGACAGGGACCTATGGCTACACCTTC
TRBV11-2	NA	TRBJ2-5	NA	CASSLDPFTGFQETQYF	TGTGCCAGCAGCTTAGATCCCTTCACAGGGTTCCAAGAGACCCAGTACTTC
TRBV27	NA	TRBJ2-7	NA	CASSLSRGVKTYEQYF	TGTGCCAGCAGTTTATCGAGGGGCGTAAAAACCTACGAGCAGTACTTC
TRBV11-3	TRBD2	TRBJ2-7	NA	CASSSRPGLVTIYEQYF	TGTGCCAGCAGCTCCCGACCGGGACTAGTTACCATCTACGAGCAGTACTTC
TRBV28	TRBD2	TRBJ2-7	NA	CASRLAQHYEQYF	TGTGCCAGCAGACTAGCGCAGCACTACGAGCAGTACTTC
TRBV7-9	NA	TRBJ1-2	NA	CASSLGQTAITYGYTF	TGTGCCAGCAGCTTAGGGCAGACTGCAATTACCTATGGCTACACCTTC
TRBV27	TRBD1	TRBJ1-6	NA	CASTSTGGTANSPLHF	TGTGCCAGCACCTCAACCGGCGGGACAGCTAATTCACCCCTCCACTTT
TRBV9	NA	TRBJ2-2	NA	CASSVDWANTGELFF	TGTGCCAGCAGCGTAGACTGGGCGAACACCGGGGAGCTGTTTTTT
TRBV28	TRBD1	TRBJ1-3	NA	CASSPPTGLGSGNTIYF	TGTGCCAGCAGTCCCCCGACAGGGTTGGGCTCTGGAAACACCATATATTTT
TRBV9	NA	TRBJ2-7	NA	CASSPTSGPSYEQYF	TGTGCCAGCAGCCCCACAAGCGGACCTAGCTACGAGCAGTACTTC
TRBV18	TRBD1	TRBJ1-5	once	CASSPPGDRGDQPQHF	TGTGCCAGCTCACCTCCGGGGGACAGGGGAGATCAGCCCCAGCATTTT
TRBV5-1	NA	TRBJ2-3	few	CASNRDPQPTDTQYF	TGCGCCAGCAACCGGGACCCTCAACCCACAGATACGCAGTATTTT
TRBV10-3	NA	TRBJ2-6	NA	CAISDPAYSGANVLTF	TGTGCCATCAGTGACCCCGCCTATTCTGGGGCCAACGTCCTGACTTTC
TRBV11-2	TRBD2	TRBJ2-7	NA	CASSLPLGTSGTSSYEQYF	TGTGCCAGCAGCCTACCTCTCGGGACTAGCGGGACGAGCTCCTACGAGCAGTACTTC
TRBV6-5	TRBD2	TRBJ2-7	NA	CASSYSMGLAGVEQYF	TGTGCCAGCAGTTACTCGATGGGACTAGCGGGGGTCGAGCAGTACTTC